The present TCR beta chain was sequenced within a study of identical twins. Notes on the study in general: Invariant MAIT and iNKT cells may have partly biased zero-insertion analyses. Out-of-frame alpha sequences shared by twins were enriched for low generation probability.

A universal primer site was added by template switching, and unique molecular identifiers were carried by the cDNA. MiXCR was run by TCRdb on the 5' RACE reads, yielding one entry per CDR3 protein. The top ten hold 1.6% of the sample, which has some 630,000 distinct CDR3 sequences, about 7.1% seen once. V gave up 5 bases and J gave up 1 base; unmatched junction bases: 4. The CDR3 runs to 15 residues. Germline V gene sequence: CDR1 SGHNT, CDR2 YYREEE (reference sequence). At least ten counts were recorded for this clonotype. Its antigen is currently unknown. These data were likewise used in another study, on yellow fever vaccine responses in identical twins. That publication notes: Twins showed a vaccine T cell response that reportedly seemed partly convergent, partly personalized.

The source is a woman younger than 30 in good health. This chain links TRBV5-4 with TRBJ2-3; TRBD1 aligns across 10 bases. Sequencing was done on a sample of PBMCs. The CDR3 DNA sequence: TGTGCCAGCAGGCCTGGGACAGGGGGCACAGATACGCAGTATTTT. Its protein product is CASRPGTGGTDTQYF.